One T cell receptor beta chain is described in this entry. The data were taken from a study of blood T cell repertoires in COVID-19. Original processing notes: Reference gene primer amplification gave estimated nucleated cell counts. Produced via immunoSEQ multiplex PCR; TCRdb's table is partial and in-frame only. D and trimming come from the DNA, and the V and J calls and clone size come from that table. In the table there are roughly 520,000 clones, roughly 90% of which are singletons. CDR1 LNHDA and CDR2 SQIVND come from the germline V gene (reference sequence). The CDR3 sequence is 11 residues long. The V end lost 1 base, the J end lost 13 bases, and 8 bases lay between the germline ends.

The sequence came from a woman between 40 and 55 years old who had recovered from COVID-19. The sample comprised PBMCs or T cells enriched from blood (not recorded which). V and J are TRBV19 and TRBJ1-5; D possibly corresponds to TRBD1 (5 bases). The CDR3 DNA is TGTGCCAGTAGTATAGGACAGTTACAGCATTTT. Its translation is CASSIGQLQHF.